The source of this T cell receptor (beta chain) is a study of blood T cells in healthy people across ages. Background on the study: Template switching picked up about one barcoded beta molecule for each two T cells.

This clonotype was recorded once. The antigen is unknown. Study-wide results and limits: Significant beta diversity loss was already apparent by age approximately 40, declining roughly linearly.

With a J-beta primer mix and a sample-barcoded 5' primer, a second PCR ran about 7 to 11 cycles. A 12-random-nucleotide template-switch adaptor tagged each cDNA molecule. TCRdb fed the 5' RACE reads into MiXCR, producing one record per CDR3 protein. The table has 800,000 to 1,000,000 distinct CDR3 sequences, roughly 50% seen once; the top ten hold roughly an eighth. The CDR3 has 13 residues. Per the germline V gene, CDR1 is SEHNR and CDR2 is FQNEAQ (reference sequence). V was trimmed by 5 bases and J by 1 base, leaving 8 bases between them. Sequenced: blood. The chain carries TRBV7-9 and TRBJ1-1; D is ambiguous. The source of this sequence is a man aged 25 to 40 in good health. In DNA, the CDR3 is TGTGCCAGCAGCGTTACGTCGAACACTGAAGCTTTCTTT. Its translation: CASSVTSNTEAFF.